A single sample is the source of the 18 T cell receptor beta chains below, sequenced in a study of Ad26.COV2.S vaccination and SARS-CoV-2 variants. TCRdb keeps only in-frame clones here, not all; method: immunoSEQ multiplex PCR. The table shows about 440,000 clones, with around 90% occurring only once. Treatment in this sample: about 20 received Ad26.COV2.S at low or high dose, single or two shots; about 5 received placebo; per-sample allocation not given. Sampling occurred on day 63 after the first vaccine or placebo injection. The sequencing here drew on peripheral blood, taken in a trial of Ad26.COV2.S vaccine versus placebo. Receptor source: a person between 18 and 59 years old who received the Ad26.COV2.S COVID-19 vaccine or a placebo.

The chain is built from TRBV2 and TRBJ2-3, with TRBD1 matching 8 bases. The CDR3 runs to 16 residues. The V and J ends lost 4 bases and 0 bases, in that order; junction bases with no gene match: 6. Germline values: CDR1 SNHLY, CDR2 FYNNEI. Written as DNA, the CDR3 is TGTGCCAGCAGTGGGGGGACAGGCTCTAGCACAGATACGCAGTATTTT. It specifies CASSGGTGSSTDTQYF.

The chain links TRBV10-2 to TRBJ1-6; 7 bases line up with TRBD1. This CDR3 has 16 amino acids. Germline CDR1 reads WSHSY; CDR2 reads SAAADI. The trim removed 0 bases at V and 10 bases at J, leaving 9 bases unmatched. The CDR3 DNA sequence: TGCGCCAGCAGTGAGTCGACAGGGAAGTTTAGGTCACCCCTCCACTTT. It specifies CASSESTGKFRSPLHF.

This CDR3 reads CASSRDSLDADTQYF. CDR3 DNA: TGTGCCAGCTCACGGGACTCGCTAGATGCAGATACGCAGTATTTT. This chain connects TRBV18 to TRBJ2-3; a weak D match, TRBD2 (6 bases). This CDR3 is built from 15 residues. Germline values: CDR1 KGHSH, CDR2 LQKENI. With 4 bases removed from V and 4 bases from J, the gap between germline ends came to 15 bases.

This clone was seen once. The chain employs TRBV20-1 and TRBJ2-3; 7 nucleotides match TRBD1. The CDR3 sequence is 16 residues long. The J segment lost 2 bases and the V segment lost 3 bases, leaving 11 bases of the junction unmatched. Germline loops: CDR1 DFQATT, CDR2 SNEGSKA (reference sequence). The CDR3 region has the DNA TGCAGTGCTAGTCCGAATAACAGGGGACACACAGATACGCAGTATTTT. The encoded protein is CSASPNNRGHTDTQYF.

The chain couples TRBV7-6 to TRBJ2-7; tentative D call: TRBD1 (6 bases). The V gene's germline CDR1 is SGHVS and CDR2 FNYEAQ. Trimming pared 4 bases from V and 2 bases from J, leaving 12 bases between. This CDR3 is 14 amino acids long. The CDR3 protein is CASSSWTDTYEQYF. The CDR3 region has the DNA TGTGCCAGCAGCTCTTGGACAGATACCTACGAGCAGTACTTC.

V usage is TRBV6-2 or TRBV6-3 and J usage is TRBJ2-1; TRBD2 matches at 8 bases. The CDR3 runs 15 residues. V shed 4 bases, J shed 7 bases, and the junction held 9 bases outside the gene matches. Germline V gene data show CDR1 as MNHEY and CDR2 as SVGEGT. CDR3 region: CASSSEAGAGNEQFF. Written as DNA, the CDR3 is TGTGCCAGCAGTTCGGAAGCGGGAGCGGGGAATGAGCAGTTCTTC.

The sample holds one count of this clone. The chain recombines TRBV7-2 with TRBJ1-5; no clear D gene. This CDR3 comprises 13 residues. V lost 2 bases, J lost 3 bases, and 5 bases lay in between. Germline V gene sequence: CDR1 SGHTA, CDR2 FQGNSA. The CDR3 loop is CASSLQANQPQHF. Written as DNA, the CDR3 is TGTGCCAGCAGCTTACAAGCCAATCAGCCCCAGCATTTT.

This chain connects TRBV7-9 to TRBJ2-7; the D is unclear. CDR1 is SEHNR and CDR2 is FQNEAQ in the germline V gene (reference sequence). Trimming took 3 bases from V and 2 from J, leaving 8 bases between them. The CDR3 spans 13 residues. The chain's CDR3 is CASSLSTAYEQYF. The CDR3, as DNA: TGTGCCAGCAGCTTGAGCACCGCCTACGAGCAGTACTTC.

CDR3 DNA sequence: TGTGCCAGCCACGGGTTACTAGCGGGAAGGGATGAGCAGTTCTTC. Translation gives CASHGLLAGRDEQFF. The chain has TRBV2 and TRBJ2-1; TRBD2 matches 10 bases. V was pared by 8 bases and J by 8 bases, with 12 bases of the junction left unmatched. This CDR3 is 15 amino acids long. Germline V gene data show CDR1 as SNHLY and CDR2 as FYNNEI.

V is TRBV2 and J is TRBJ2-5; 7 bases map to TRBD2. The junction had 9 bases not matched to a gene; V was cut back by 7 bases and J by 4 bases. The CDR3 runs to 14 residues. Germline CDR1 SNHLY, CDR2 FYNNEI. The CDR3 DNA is TGTGCCAGCAAATCGAGCGGGAACGGAGAGACCCAGTACTTC. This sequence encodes CASKSSGNGETQYF.

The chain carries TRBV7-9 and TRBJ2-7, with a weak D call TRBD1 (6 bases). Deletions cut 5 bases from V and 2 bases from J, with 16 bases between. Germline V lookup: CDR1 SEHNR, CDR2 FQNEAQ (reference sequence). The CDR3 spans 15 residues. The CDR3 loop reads CASSENRVLPYEQYF. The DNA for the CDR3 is TGTGCCAGCAGCGAAAACAGGGTGCTTCCCTACGAGCAGTACTTC.

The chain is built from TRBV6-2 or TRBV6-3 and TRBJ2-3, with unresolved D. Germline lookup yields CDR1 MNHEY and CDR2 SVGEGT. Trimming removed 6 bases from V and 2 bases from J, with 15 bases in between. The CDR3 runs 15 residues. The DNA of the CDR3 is TGTGCCAGCAGCCGGACCCGAGGTCACACAGATACGCAGTATTTT. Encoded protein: CASSRTRGHTDTQYF.

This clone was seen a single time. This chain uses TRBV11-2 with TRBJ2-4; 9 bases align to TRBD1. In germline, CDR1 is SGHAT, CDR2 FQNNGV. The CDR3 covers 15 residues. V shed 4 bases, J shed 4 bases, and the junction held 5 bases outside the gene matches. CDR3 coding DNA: TGTGCCAGCAGCTCCCACAGGGGGCTGAAAAACATTCAGTACTTC. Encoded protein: CASSSHRGLKNIQYF.

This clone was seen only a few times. CDR3 amino acids: CASSSTGGSYEQYF. The DNA of the CDR3 is TGTGCCAGTAGCTCGACGGGAGGATCCTACGAGCAGTACTTC. The chain couples TRBV19 to TRBJ2-7; TRBD2 agrees at 7 bases. V dropped 6 bases and J dropped 1; count of bases not matched to a gene: 6. Germline V lookup: CDR1 LNHDA, CDR2 SQIVND (reference sequence). The CDR3 consists of 14 residues.

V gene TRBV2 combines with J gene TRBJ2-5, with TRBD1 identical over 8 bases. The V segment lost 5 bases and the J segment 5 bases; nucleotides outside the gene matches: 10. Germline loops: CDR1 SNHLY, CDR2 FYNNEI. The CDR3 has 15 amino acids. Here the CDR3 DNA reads TGTGCCAGCAGTCGGGACAGGACAGCTTTCGAGACCCAGTACTTC. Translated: CASSRDRTAFETQYF.

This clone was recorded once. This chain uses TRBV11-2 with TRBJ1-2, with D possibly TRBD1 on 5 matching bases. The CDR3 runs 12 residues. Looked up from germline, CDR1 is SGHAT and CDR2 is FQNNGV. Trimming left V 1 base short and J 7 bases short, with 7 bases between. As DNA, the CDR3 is TGTGCCAGCAGCTTAGTTAGGGGTGGCTACACCTTC. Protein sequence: CASSLVRGGYTF.

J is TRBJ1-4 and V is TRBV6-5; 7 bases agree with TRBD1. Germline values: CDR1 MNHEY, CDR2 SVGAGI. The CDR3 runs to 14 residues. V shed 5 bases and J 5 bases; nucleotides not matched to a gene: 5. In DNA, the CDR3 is TGTGCCAGCAGTCTGGGACAGCCCAATGAAAAACTGTTTTTT. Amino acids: CASSLGQPNEKLFF.

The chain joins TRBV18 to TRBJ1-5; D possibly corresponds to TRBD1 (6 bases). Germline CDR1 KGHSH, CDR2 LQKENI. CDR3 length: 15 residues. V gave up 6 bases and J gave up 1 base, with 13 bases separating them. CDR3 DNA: TGTGCCAGCTCTGCCACTGGGACAAGCAATCAGCCCCAGCATTTT. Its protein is CASSATGTSNQPQHF.